This T cell receptor beta chain was found in a study of blood T cell repertoires in COVID-19. At the level of the study: COVID-19 samples, acute and convalescent, were from the United States, Italy and Spain. PBMCs, B-cell-depleted T cells, or T cells provided the cDNA or gDNA that made up the material.

This clone was counted at least ten times. Germline V lookup: CDR1 SEHNR, CDR2 FQNEAQ (reference sequence). Deletions cut 4 bases from V and 4 bases from J, with 10 bases between. CDR3 length: 14 amino acids. Per the original data handling: Scientists estimated how many nucleated cells there were by amplifying reference gene primers. Measured with immunoSEQ multiplex PCR; TCRdb has only the in-frame clones, and not every one. Clone size and V and J calls were adopted from that table, with D and trimming inferred from the DNA. This sample has 110,000 to 150,000 clones, with roughly four fifths found just once.

The clonotype was recovered from a man older than 75 with acute or convalescent COVID-19. The sample comprised peripheral blood. This chain joins TRBV7-9 and TRBJ1-4; D ambiguous. For the CDR3, the DNA is TGTGCCAGCAGCTCGGCGGGCGTTAATGAAAAACTGTTTTTT. It translates to CASSSAGVNEKLFF.